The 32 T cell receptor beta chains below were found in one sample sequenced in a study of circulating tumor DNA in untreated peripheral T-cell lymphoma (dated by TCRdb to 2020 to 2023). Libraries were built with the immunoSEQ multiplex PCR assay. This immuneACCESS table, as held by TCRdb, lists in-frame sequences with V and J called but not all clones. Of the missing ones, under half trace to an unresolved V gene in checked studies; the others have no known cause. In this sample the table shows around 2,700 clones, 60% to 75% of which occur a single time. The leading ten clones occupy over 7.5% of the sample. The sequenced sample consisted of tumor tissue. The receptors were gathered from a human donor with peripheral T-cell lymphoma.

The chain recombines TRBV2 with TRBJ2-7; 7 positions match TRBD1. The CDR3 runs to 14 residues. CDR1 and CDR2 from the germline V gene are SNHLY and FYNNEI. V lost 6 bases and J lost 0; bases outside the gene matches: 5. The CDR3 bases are TGTGCCAGCAGGCAACAGGGGCCCTCCTACGAGCAGTACTTC. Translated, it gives CASRQQGPSYEQYF.

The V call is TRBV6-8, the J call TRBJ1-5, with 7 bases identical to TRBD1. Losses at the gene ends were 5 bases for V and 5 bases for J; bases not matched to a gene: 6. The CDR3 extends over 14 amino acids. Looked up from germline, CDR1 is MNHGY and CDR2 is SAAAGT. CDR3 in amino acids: CASSPNRGDQPQHF. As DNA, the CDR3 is TGTGCCAGCAGTCCTAACAGGGGTGATCAGCCCCAGCATTTT.

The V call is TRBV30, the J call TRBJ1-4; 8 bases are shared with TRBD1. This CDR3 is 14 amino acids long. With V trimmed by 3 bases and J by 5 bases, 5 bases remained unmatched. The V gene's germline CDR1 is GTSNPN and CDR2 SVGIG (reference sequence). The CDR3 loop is CAWSGTGVNEKLFF. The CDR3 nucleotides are TGTGCCTGGAGCGGGACAGGAGTGAATGAAAAACTGTTTTTT.

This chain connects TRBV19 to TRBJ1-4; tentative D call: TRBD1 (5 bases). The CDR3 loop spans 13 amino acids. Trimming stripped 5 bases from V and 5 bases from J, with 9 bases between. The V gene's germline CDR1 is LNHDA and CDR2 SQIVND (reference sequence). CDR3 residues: CASSETVNEKLFF. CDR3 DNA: TGTGCCAGTAGTGAGACAGTGAATGAAAAACTGTTTTTT.

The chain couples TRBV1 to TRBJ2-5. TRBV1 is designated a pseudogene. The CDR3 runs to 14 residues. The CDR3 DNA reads TGCGCCAGCAGCCAAGTTAGGGTAGCAGAGACCCAGTACTTC. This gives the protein CASSQVRVAETQYF.

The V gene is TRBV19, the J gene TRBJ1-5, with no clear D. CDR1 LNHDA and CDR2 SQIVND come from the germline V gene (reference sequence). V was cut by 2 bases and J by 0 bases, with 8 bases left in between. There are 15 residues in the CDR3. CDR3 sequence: CASSISTYSNQPQHF. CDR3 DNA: TGTGCCAGTAGTATATCGACCTATAGCAATCAGCCCCAGCATTTT.

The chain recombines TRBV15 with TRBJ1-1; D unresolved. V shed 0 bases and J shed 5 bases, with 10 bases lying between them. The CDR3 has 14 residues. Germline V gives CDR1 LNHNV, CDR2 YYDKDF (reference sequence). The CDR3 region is CATSRDHAGTEAFF. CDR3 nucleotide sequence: TGTGCCACCAGCAGAGATCATGCTGGAACTGAAGCTTTCTTT. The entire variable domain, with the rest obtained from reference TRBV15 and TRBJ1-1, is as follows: DAMVIQNPRYQVTQFGKPVTLSCSQTLNHNVMYWYQQKSSQAPKLLFHYYDKDFNNEADTPDNFQSRRPNTSFCFLDIRSPGLGDTAMYLCATSRDHAGTEAFFGQGTRLTVV.

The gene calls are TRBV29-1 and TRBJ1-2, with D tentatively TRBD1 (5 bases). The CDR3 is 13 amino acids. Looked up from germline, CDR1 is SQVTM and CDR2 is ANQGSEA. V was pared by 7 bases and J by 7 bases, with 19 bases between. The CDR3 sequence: CSAQFLQAGGYTF. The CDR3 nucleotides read TGCAGCGCCCAATTTTTACAGGCTGGTGGCTACACCTTC.

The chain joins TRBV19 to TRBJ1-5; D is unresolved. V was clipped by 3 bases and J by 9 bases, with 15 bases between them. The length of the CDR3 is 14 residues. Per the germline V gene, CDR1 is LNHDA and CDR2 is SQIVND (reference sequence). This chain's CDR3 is CASSMSISWGPQHF. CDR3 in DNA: TGTGCCAGTAGTATGAGTATATCCTGGGGGCCCCAGCATTTT.

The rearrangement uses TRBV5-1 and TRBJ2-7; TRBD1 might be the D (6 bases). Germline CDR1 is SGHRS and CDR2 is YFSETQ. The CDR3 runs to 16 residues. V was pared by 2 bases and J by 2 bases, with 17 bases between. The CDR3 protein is CASSFPGANLPYEQYF. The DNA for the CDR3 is TGCGCCAGCAGCTTCCCAGGGGCCAACCTCCCCTACGAGCAGTACTTC.

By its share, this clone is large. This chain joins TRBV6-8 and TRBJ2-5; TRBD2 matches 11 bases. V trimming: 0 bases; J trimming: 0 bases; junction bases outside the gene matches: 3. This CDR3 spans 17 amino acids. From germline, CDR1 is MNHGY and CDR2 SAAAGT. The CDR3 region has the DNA TGTGCCAGCAGTTACTCAATGACTAGCGGGGACCAAGAGACCCAGTACTTC. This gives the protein CASSYSMTSGDQETQYF.

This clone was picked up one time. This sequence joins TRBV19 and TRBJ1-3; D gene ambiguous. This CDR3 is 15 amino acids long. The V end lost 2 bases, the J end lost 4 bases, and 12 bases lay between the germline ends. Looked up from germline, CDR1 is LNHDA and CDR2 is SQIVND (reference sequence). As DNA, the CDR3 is TGTGCCAGTAGTATATTCACGATAACCGGAAACACCATATATTTT. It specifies CASSIFTITGNTIYF.

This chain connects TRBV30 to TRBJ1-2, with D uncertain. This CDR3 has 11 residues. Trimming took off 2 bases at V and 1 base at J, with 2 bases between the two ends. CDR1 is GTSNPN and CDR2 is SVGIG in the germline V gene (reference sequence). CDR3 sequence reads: CAWSLNYGYTF. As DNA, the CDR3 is TGTGCCTGGAGTCTTAACTATGGCTACACCTTC.

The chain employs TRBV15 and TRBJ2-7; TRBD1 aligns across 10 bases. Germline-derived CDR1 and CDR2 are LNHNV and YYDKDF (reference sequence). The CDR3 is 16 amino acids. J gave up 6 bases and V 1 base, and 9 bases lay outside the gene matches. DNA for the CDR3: TGTGCCACCAGCAGAGTTGATGGGACAGGGGTATCCGAGCAGTACTTC. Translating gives CATSRVDGTGVSEQYF.

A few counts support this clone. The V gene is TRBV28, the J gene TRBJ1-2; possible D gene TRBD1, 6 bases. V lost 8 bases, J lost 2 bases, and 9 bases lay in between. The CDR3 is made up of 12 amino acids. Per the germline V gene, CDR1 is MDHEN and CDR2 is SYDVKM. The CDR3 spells CASATGNYGYTF. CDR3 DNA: TGTGCCAGCGCAACAGGGAACTATGGCTACACCTTC.

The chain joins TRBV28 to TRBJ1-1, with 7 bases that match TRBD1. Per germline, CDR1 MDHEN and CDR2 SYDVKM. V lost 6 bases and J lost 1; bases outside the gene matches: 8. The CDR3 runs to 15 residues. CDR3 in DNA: TGTGCCAGCAGGCCACCCCAGGGGGGGAACACTGAAGCTTTCTTT. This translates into CASRPPQGGNTEAFF.

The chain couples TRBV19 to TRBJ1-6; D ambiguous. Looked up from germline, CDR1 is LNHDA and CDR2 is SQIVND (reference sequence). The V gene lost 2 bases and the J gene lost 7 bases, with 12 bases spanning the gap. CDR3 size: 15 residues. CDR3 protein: CASSISGGRNSPLHF. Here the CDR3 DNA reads TGTGCCAGTAGTATAAGTGGAGGTCGGAATTCACCCCTCCACTTT.

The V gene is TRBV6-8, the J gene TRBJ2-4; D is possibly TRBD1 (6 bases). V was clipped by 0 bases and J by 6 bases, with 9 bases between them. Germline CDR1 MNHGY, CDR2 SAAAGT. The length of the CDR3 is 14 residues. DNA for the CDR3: TGTGCCAGCAGTTACTCACAGGGCGGAAACATTCAGTACTTC. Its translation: CASSYSQGGNIQYF.

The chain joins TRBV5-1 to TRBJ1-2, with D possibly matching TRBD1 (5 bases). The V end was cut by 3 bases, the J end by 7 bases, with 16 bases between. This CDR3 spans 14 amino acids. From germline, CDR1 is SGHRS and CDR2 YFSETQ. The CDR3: CASSSLTATTGYTF. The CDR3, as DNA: TGCGCCAGCAGCTCGTTGACAGCTACGACTGGCTACACCTTC.

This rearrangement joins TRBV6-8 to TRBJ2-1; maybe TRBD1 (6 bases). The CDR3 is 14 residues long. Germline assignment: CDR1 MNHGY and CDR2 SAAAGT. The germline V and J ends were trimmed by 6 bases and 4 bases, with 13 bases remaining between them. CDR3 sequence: CASSRTVFYNEQFF. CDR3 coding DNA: TGTGCCAGCAGCCGGACAGTATTTTACAATGAGCAGTTCTTC.

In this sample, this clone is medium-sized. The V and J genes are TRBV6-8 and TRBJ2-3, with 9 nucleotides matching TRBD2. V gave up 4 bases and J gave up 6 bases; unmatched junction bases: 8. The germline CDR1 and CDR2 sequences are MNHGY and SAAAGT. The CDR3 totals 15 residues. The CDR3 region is CASSWSSGVPDTQYF. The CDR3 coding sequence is TGTGCCAGCAGTTGGTCTAGCGGGGTTCCGGATACGCAGTATTTT.

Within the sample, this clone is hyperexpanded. CDR3 bases: TGTGCCAGCAAAGACAGGGGTGAGGGTGAAGCTTTCTTT. Translated, it gives CASKDRGEGEAFF. The rearrangement joins TRBV6-8 to TRBJ1-1; TRBD1 matches at 8 bases. Germline CDR1 and CDR2: MNHGY and SAAAGT. CDR3 length equals 13 residues. J was trimmed by 7 bases and V by 7 bases; bases with no gene match: 8.

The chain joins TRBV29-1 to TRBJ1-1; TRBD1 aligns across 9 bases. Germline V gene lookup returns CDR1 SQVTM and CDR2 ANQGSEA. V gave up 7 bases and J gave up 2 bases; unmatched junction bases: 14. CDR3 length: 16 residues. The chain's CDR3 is CSAPTGTGSGNTEAFF. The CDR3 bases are TGCAGCGCCCCCACCGGGACAGGGTCTGGTAACACTGAAGCTTTCTTT. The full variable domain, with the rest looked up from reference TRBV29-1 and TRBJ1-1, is SAVISQKPSRDICQRGTSLTIQCQVDSQVTMMFWYRQQPGQSLTLIATANQGSEATYESGFVIDKFPISRPNLTFSTLTVSNMSPEDSSIYLCSAPTGTGSGNTEAFFGQGTRLTVV.

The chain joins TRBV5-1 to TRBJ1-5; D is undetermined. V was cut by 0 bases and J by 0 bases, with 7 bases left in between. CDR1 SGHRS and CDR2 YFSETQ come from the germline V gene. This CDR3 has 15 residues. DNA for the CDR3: TGCGCCAGCAGCTTGGGGGGTGCTAGCAATCAGCCCCAGCATTTT. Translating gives CASSLGGASNQPQHF.

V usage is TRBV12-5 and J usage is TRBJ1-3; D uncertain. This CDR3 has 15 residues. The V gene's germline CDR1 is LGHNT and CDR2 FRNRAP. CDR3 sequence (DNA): TGTGCCAGCACCCCAGGCCGGATCTCTGGAAACACCATATATTTT. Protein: CASTPGRISGNTIYF. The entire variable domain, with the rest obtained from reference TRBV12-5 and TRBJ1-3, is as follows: DARVTQTPRHKVTEMGQEVTMRCQPILGHNTVFWYRQTMMQGLELLAYFRNRAPLDDSGMPKDRFSAEMPDATLATLKIQPSEPRDSAVYFCASTPGRISGNTIYFGEGSWLTVV.

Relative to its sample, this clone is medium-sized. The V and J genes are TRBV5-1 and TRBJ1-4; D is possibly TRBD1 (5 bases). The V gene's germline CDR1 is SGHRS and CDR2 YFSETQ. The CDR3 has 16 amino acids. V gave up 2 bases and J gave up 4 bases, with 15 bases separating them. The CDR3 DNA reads TGCGCCAGCAGCTTAACCCAGGGAGGTCGTAATGAAAAACTGTTTTTT. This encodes CASSLTQGGRNEKLFF.

The CDR3, as DNA: TGTGCCAGCAGTGATGTGAAACTACAGGGTTGGAACACTGAAGCTTTCTTT. Protein product: CASSDVKLQGWNTEAFF. The rearrangement joins TRBV25-1 to TRBJ1-1, with a possible D match to TRBD1 (6 bases). V shed 3 bases and J shed 1 base, with 18 bases lying between them. The CDR3 extends over 17 amino acids. The V gene's germline CDR1 is MGHDK and CDR2 SYGVNS.

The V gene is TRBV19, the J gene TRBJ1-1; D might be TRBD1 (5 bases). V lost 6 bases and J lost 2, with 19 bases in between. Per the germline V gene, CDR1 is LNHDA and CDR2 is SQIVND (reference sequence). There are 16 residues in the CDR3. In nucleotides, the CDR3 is TGTGCCAGTAGCCAACACCCCTATGGGGCCAACACTGAAGCTTTCTTT. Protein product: CASSQHPYGANTEAFF.

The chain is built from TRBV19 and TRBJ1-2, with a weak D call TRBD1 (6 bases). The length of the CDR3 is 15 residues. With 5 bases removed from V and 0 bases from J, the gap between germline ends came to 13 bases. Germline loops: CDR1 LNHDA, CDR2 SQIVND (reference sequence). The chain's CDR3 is CASSFTGIANYGYTF. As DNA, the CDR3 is TGTGCCAGTAGTTTTACAGGGATAGCTAACTATGGCTACACCTTC. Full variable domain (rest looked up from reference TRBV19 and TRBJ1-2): DGGITQSPKYLFRKEGQNVTLSCEQNLNHDAMYWYRQDPGQGLRLIYYSQIVNDFQKGDIAEGYSVSREKKESFPLTVTSAQKNPTAFYLCASSFTGIANYGYTFGSGTRLTVV.

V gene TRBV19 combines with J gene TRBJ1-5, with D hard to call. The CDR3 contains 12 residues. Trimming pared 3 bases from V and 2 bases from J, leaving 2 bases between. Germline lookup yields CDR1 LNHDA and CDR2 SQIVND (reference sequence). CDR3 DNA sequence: TGTGCCAGTAGTATTCGCAATCAGCCCCAGCATTTT. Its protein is CASSIRNQPQHF.

The CDR3 DNA reads TGCGCCAGCAGCCCTGGACTAGCGGGGCTGAACACCGGGGAGCTGTTTTTT. Translation gives CASSPGLAGLNTGELFF. The chain recombines TRBV5-1 with TRBJ2-2; 12 bases align to TRBD2. Germline lookup yields CDR1 SGHRS and CDR2 YFSETQ. Trimming removed 4 bases from V and 1 base from J; junction bases left unmatched: 5. The CDR3 is 17 amino acids.

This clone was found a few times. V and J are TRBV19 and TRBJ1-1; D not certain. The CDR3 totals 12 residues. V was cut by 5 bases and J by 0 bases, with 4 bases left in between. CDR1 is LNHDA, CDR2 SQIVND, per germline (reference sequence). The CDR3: CASSFLNTEAFF. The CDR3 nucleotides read TGTGCCAGTAGTTTCCTGAACACTGAAGCTTTCTTT. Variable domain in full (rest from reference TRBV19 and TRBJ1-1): DGGITQSPKYLFRKEGQNVTLSCEQNLNHDAMYWYRQDPGQGLRLIYYSQIVNDFQKGDIAEGYSVSREKKESFPLTVTSAQKNPTAFYLCASSFLNTEAFFGQGTRLTVV.